One and the same sample provided the 21 T cell receptor beta chains below, sequenced in a study of cytomegalovirus exposure and HLA in healthy donors. PCR primers comprised 60 Vbeta and 13 Jbeta primers. TCRdb keeps only in-frame clones here, not all; method: immunoSEQ multiplex PCR. The sample yields roughly 180,000 clones, approximately 77% seen once. Material for sequencing was PBMCs. The receptors were sampled from a female donor in good health and CMV-seronegative.

This CDR3 reads CASSGGRGEAFF. The DNA of the CDR3 is TGTGCCAGCAGTGGGGGCAGAGGTGAAGCTTTCTTT. The chain has TRBV6-1 and TRBJ1-1; TRBD1 might be the D (5 bases). V lost 4 bases and J 7 bases, leaving 10 bases between the germline ends. Per germline, CDR1 MNHNS and CDR2 SASEGT. The CDR3 has 12 amino acids.

The gene calls are TRBV30 and TRBJ2-7, with a weak D call TRBD1 (5 bases). The germline CDR1 and CDR2 sequences are GTSNPN and SVGIG (reference sequence). The CDR3 runs to 12 residues. Between the trimmed V and J ends, which lost 7 bases and 2 bases, there was a span of 12 bases. CDR3 bases: TGTGCCTTACAGGCTGGTCCCTACGAGCAGTACTTC. Its translation: CALQAGPYEQYF. Full variable domain (rest looked up from reference TRBV30 and TRBJ2-7): SQTIHQWPATLVQPVGSPLSLECTVEGTSNPNLYWYRQAAGRGLQLLFYSVGIGQISSEVPQNLSASRPQDRQFILSSKKLLLSDSGFYLCALQAGPYEQYFGPGTRLTVT.

The genes are TRBV11-3 and TRBJ1-4, with 10 bases aligning to TRBD1. Germline CDR1 and CDR2: SGHNT and YENEEA. With 5 bases clipped from V and 8 bases from J, the junction kept 17 bases outside the gene matches. The CDR3 is 18 amino acids. The CDR3 region has the DNA TGTGCCAGCAGCCAACGGACCATCTCCCGGGACAGGGGCGAAAAACTGTTTTTT. Translation: CASSQRTISRDRGEKLFF.

This sequence joins TRBV5-8 and TRBJ1-5; TRBD1 matches 8 bases. The CDR3 contains 17 residues. Germline CDR1 reads SGHTS; CDR2 reads YDEGEE. V lost 2 bases, J lost 1 base, and 8 bases stayed unmatched. The CDR3 DNA reads TGTGCCAGCAGCTTAGGGACAGGTTGGGGGAGCAATCAGCCCCAGCATTTT. As protein: CASSLGTGWGSNQPQHF.

This clone was seen more than once but under ten times. The V and J genes are TRBV27 and TRBJ2-5, with D possibly matching TRBD2 (6 bases). Germline CDR1 is MNHEY and CDR2 is SMNVEV (reference sequence). This CDR3 region has 13 residues. Trimming took off 5 bases at V and 11 bases at J, with 18 bases between the two ends. In DNA form, the CDR3 reads TGTGCCAGCAGTACGCACATCAGGAGGGAGCAGTACTTC. Residues: CASSTHIRREQYF.

V is TRBV27 and J is TRBJ2-2, with 8 bases aligning to TRBD1. There are 16 residues in the CDR3. In germline, CDR1 is MNHEY, CDR2 SMNVEV (reference sequence). Germline trimming cut 5 bases from V and 4 bases from J; bases unmatched to any gene: 9. As DNA, the CDR3 is TGTGCCAGCAGTCCCCGGACAGGGACGGCCACCGGGGAGCTGTTTTTT. Its translation: CASSPRTGTATGELFF.

A remark on this clone: Other nucleotide sequences from this sample produce the same CDR3. The chain uses TRBV6-1 and TRBJ1-4; maybe TRBD1 (5 bases). Trimming took off 3 bases at V and 7 bases at J, with 15 bases between the two ends. The CDR3 has 15 residues. Per the germline V gene, CDR1 is MNHNS and CDR2 is SASEGT. In nucleotides, the CDR3 is TGTGCCAGCAGTGATACCTCCGGGGGGGGTGAAAAACTGTTTTTT. It translates to CASSDTSGGGEKLFF.

The V call is TRBV19, the J call TRBJ2-3; D is possibly TRBD1 (5 bases). The germline V gene has CDR1 LNHDA and CDR2 SQIVND (reference sequence). This CDR3 comprises 15 residues. V was clipped by 1 base and J by 3 bases, with 11 bases between them. DNA of the CDR3: TGTGCCAGTAGTATAGTGGGTCAGGGAACAGATACGCAGTATTTT. Protein: CASSIVGQGTDTQYF.

V gene TRBV18 combines with J gene TRBJ1-4; D may be TRBD1 (6 bases). Trimming pared 4 bases from V and 8 bases from J, leaving 11 bases between. The CDR3 is made up of 13 amino acids. CDR1 KGHSH and CDR2 LQKENI come from the germline V gene. The CDR3 coding sequence is TGTGCCAGCTCACAGGGGGTTGGAGAAAAACTGTTTTTT. Amino acids: CASSQGVGEKLFF. Full variable domain (rest looked up from reference TRBV18 and TRBJ1-4): NAGVMQNPRHLVRRRGQEARLRCSPMKGHSHVYWYRQLPEEGLKFMVYLQKENIIDESGMPKERFSAEFPKEGPSILRIQQVVRGDSAAYFCASSQGVGEKLFFGSGTQLSVL.

This clone has just one count. The chain links TRBV4-1 to TRBJ1-1; 7 bases align to TRBD1. This CDR3 spans 14 amino acids. Germline CDR1 MGHRA, CDR2 YSYEKL. V was clipped by 4 bases and J by 4 bases; unmatched bases: 6. The CDR3 loop is CASSPRQGSTEAFF. Written as DNA, the CDR3 is TGCGCCAGCAGCCCTCGACAGGGTAGCACTGAAGCTTTCTTT.

V and J are TRBV2 and TRBJ2-5, with TRBD1 matching 8 bases. Germline lookup yields CDR1 SNHLY and CDR2 FYNNEI. CDR3 length equals 12 residues. V was pared by 7 bases and J by 4 bases, with 2 bases of the junction left unmatched. For the CDR3, the DNA is TGTGCCAGCACCGGACAGGGAGAGACCCAGTACTTC. Translated: CASTGQGETQYF.

The J gene is TRBJ1-2, the V gene TRBV6-6, with 7 bases that match TRBD1. The V and J ends lost 6 bases and 2 bases, in that order; junction bases with no gene match: 3. Per the germline V gene, CDR1 is MNHNY and CDR2 is SVGAGI (reference sequence). The CDR3 loop spans 13 amino acids. The CDR3 coding sequence is TGTGCCAGCAGCCAGGACAGGAACTATGGCTACACCTTC. Residues: CASSQDRNYGYTF.

The rearrangement uses TRBV27 and TRBJ2-3; D may be TRBD2 (5 bases). V gave up 2 bases and J gave up 2 bases, with 11 bases separating them. Germline assignment: CDR1 MNHEY and CDR2 SMNVEV (reference sequence). This CDR3 contains 15 residues. CDR3 region: CASSLAGLYTDTQYF. CDR3 DNA: TGTGCCAGCAGTTTAGCGGGTTTATACACAGATACGCAGTATTTT.

The CDR3, as DNA: TGTGCCAGCAGTCCGGGACACCGGAATGAAAAACTGTTTTTT. It translates to CASSPGHRNEKLFF. The chain employs TRBV28 and TRBJ1-4; TRBD1 is a possible D gene (6 bases). V lost 5 bases, J lost 5 bases, and 12 bases lay in between. This CDR3 has 14 residues. CDR1 and CDR2 from the germline V gene are MDHEN and SYDVKM. The whole variable domain, filled in from reference TRBV28 and TRBJ1-4, reads DVKVTQSSRYLVKRTGEKVFLECVQDMDHENMFWYRQDPGLGLRLIYFSYDVKMKEKGDIPEGYSVSREKKERFSLILESASTNQTSMYLCASSPGHRNEKLFFGSGTQLSVL.

The chain carries TRBV19 and TRBJ2-6, with D perhaps TRBD1 (6 bases). Per germline, CDR1 LNHDA and CDR2 SQIVND (reference sequence). Deletions cut 5 bases from V and 2 bases from J, with 10 bases between. CDR3 length: 15 amino acids. The CDR3 is CASSPSGAGANVLTF. CDR3 DNA: TGTGCCAGTAGTCCCTCAGGGGCTGGGGCCAACGTCCTGACTTTC.

The chain joins TRBV7-3 to TRBJ1-3, with 11 bases aligning to TRBD1. The germline CDR1 and CDR2 sequences are SGHTA and FQGTGA. The CDR3 sequence is 14 residues long. Unmatched junction bases numbered 5, after V lost 4 bases and J lost 9 bases. CDR3 bases: TGTGCCAGCAGCTCCACCGGGACAGGGGGCACCATATATTTT. Protein product: CASSSTGTGGTIYF.

The chain joins TRBV6-6 to TRBJ2-1; 7 nucleotides align to TRBD2. This CDR3 region has 14 residues. Germline V gene data show CDR1 as MNHNY and CDR2 as SVGAGI (reference sequence). V shed 7 bases and J 6 bases; nucleotides not matched to a gene: 9. The CDR3: CASTLAEGRNEQFF. In DNA, the CDR3 is TGTGCCAGCACCCTAGCGGAAGGGCGCAATGAGCAGTTCTTC.

The chain links TRBV7-2 to TRBJ2-7; 8 nucleotides match TRBD1. V gave up 2 bases and J gave up 4 bases; unmatched junction bases: 10. This CDR3 comprises 16 residues. CDR1 and CDR2 from the germline V gene are SGHTA and FQGNSA. As DNA, the CDR3 is TGTGCCAGCAGCTTAAAGCGTCCCGGGACAGGTTACGAGCAGTACTTC. Protein product: CASSLKRPGTGYEQYF. Together with reference TRBV7-2 and TRBJ2-7, the CDR3 gives the full variable domain: GAGVSQSPSNKVTEKGKDVELRCDPISGHTALYWYRQSLGQGLEFLIYFQGNSAPDKSGLPSDRFSAERTGGSVSTLTIQRTQQEDSAVYLCASSLKRPGTGYEQYFGPGTRLTVT.

In DNA, the CDR3 is TGTGCCAGCAGTGAAGTGGCGTGGATAGCGGGAGGGCCGGATACGCAGTATTTT. This codes for CASSEVAWIAGGPDTQYF. The chain has TRBV2 and TRBJ2-3; TRBD2 matches at 11 bases. With 1 base clipped from V and 6 bases from J, the junction kept 12 bases outside the gene matches. The CDR3 runs 18 residues. Germline V CDR1 and CDR2: SNHLY, FYNNEI.

The J gene is TRBJ1-2, the V gene TRBV27; D is unresolved. V shed 6 bases and J shed 6 bases, with 14 bases lying between them. The CDR3 is 13 amino acids. Germline assignment: CDR1 MNHEY and CDR2 SMNVEV (reference sequence). The CDR3 here is CASRAARVDGYTF. In DNA, the CDR3 is TGTGCCAGCAGAGCCGCCCGGGTTGATGGCTACACCTTC.

The chain couples TRBV7-9 to TRBJ2-7; TRBD1 matches at 11 bases. Germline loops: CDR1 SEHNR, CDR2 FQNEAQ (reference sequence). After removal of 5 bases from V and 2 bases from J, the junction contained 5 bases not matched to a gene. The CDR3 runs to 15 residues. CDR3: CASSPRTGGPYEQYF. The DNA of the CDR3 is TGTGCCAGCAGCCCTCGGACAGGGGGCCCCTACGAGCAGTACTTC.